The table lists the clone carrying this T cell receptor beta chain with a count of one. The sample comes from a study of glioma-infiltrating T cells after dendritic cell vaccination. TCRdb's copy holds only in-frame clones and misses some; the assay was immunoSEQ multiplex PCR. Here the sample spans approximately 82,000 clones, approximately 90% being singletons. Trimming pared 1 base from V and 0 bases from J, leaving 18 bases between. The CDR3 is made up of 19 amino acids. Germline V gene sequence: CDR1 SGHVS, CDR2 FNYEAQ. The chain uses TRBV7-6 and TRBJ1-4; maybe TRBD1 (5 bases). The origin of this receptor is a human donor with glioblastoma. The source was blood, collected before dendritic cell vaccination. The CDR3 DNA sequence: TGTGCCAGCAGCTTAGACCCCATGAACCCGGGGGCAACTAATGAAAAACTGTTTTTT. Translated: CASSLDPMNPGATNEKLFF.